The source of this TCR beta chain is a study of cytomegalovirus exposure and HLA in healthy donors (dated by TCRdb to 2017 to 2019). Study-wide context: In an earlier analysis of 550 to 750 of the donors, 276 Gb of sequence data and 90 million to 120 million unique TCR beta sequences from about 179 million T cells were reported. Around 320 gigabases of sequencing data and tens of millions of unique TCR sequences were included in an early release covering roughly 600 HLA-typed donors. Of the roughly 400 genotyped donors, over 70% fell in the genetic ancestry cluster associated with self-reported Caucasian donors. The study aimed to test whether cataloging public T cell receptors could reveal signatures of past pathogen exposure. Using immunosequencing, the study profiled T cell repertoires from roughly 650 subjects and related those repertoires to cytomegalovirus serostatus. In addition to the first cohort of roughly 700 subjects, a separate validation cohort of approximately 130 different subjects was used. To predict cytomegalovirus infection status, the study brought together high-throughput TCR immunosequencing, statistical association of individual TCRs with disease status, and machine learning. A later analysis re-examined previously published TCR beta repertoires from 500 to 700 donors and added high-resolution HLA genotyping to investigate patterns of TCR occurrence. Rather than using new phenotypic data, the later analysis identified candidate immune exposures from TCR beta sequences and from how often those sequences occurred across donors. To decide whether each TCR beta V gene segment behaved as functional or pseudogenic, an earlier analysis of some 600 of the donors relied on high-throughput TCR beta sequencing. Alongside the repertoire data, information on donor age, sex, ethnicity and CMV serostatus was compiled. A later genetic analysis used genome-wide SNP genotypes for about three fifths of the 666 donors, treating that subset as a discovery cohort. All discovery cohort repertoires had been generated using a single sequencing platform. Class I and class II HLA loci were covered by the typing at four-digit resolution. Typing coverage differed by locus: A, B, C, DRB1 and DQB1 were typed in about 620-630 donors, DQA1 in 522, DPA1 in over 600, and DPB1 in around 440. About five DR-DQ haplotypes were handled as single units for association and clustering, since linkage in the cohort was strong. Among 300 to 500 genotyped donors of the cohort, an average of roughly 230,000 unique TCR beta nucleotide sequences was sequenced per donor, of which about 19% were non-productive. The study at large found these results: Because counts were too low, seventeen rarely observed V segments, including chromosome 9 orphons, were excluded from the earlier analysis of around 590 of the donors. At a false discovery rate of 0.05, a later analysis linked 16,000 or so TCR beta sequences to specific HLA alleles. In a later analysis, TCR association rates were found to vary across HLA loci, with the most associated TCRs seen for DRB1 alleles and the fewest for HLA-C alleles. Most CMV-associated TCR beta chains appeared to be HLA-restricted in a later analysis, and the HLA associations seemed to be driven largely by CMV exposure. Across donors, most TCR sequences were observed very rarely, whereas some public TCRs were present in many individuals. In a later analysis, several top co-occurrence clusters were reported to appear linked to parvovirus B19, influenza, CMV and Epstein-Barr virus. Compared with equally common non-associated chains, HLA-associated TCR beta chains in a later analysis were more clonally expanded and had lower generation probabilities. The study gave a list of 150 to 200 TCR beta chains associated with cytomegalovirus. In this cohort, only TCR beta chains were sequenced, and detectable features were limited by the absence of alpha or paired-chain data. The presence/absence analyses assumed that sequencing depth was roughly uniform across donors, and that assumption may not be true. In vitro tests confirmed that a few of the cytomegalovirus-associated TCR beta chains recognize cytomegalovirus antigens. In a later genetic analysis, a missense DCLRE1C variant was associated with V-gene and J-gene trimming of TCR beta chains, and the association was replicated in an independent cohort. For the cohort, immune exposure information was limited to CMV serostatus. The sequencing pipeline was judged likely to have produced a cluster of highly shared sequence variants as a technical artifact. The authors suggested that the approach could potentially be generalized to other disease states and immunological phenotypes. Correlated functional status among segregating V segments might reflect linkage disequilibrium, but an unknown experimental factor could not be ruled out. When HLA alleles, especially DR and DQ, strongly co-occurred, attributing TCR associations to individual alleles was difficult. Some IMGT-functional V segments, including TRBV6-2 and TRBV6-3, could not be told apart with the 87-base-pair reads, so those segments were excluded. In both the original and validation cohorts, the classifier was reported to diagnose cytomegalovirus status with high specificity and sensitivity. Compared with the roughly 670-donor mean, donors in an Asian-associated ancestry cluster had fewer N-insertions in productive TCRs, according to a later genetic analysis. HLA typing was unavailable for some donors at each locus, so association tests used only the typed subset. A further reported finding was that TCR beta sequences accurately predicted the HLA-A and HLA-B alleles for most subjects in the first cohort. An earlier analysis of around 600 of the donors showed that most TCR beta V segments appeared in productive rearrangements either about 87% or about 30% of the time, which broadly matched IMGT annotations.

Library creation used the immunoSEQ multiplex PCR assay. For the multiplex PCR, a mixture combining 60 forward primers for TCR Vbeta segments and 13 reverse primers for TCR Jbeta segments was used. The CDR3 region of rearranged TCR beta genes was amplified from genomic DNA with a multiplex PCR assay. Amplified TCR beta libraries were sequenced as 87-base-pair reads on the Illumina HiSeq System. Regarding the original processing steps: In a later analysis, some 80 million unique TCR beta chains were counted across the roughly 610 repertoires, and roughly 11 million of these chains were shared by at least two donors. Raw reads were error-corrected and collapsed into unique sequences with a nearest-neighbor algorithm that merged closely related sequences to remove PCR and sequencing errors. To assign V, D and J gene segments, CDR3 sequences were aligned to IMGT reference sequences. For a sequence to be retained, at least a six-nucleotide match to both a V gene segment and a J gene segment was required. A rearrangement was called productive if the CDR3 had no stop codons and remained in frame with V and J, and every other rearrangement was called non-productive. CDR3 was defined by IMGT convention, running from the second conserved V-encoded cysteine to the conserved J-encoded phenylalanine. Sequences without an unambiguous match to a single V gene segment were excluded from the earlier analysis of about 640 of the donors. An earlier analysis of fewer than 750 of the donors called V segments functional above 56.7% productive rearrangements and segregating when the between-donor standard deviation exceeded 5%. A statistical classification framework was built to diagnose cytomegalovirus status from the catalog of TCR beta chain sequences. In a later analysis, TCR nucleotide sequences were compared against IMGT/GENE-DB human TR gene sequences so that V and J genes could be assigned. The TCRdist pipeline was used in a later analysis to assign CDR3 sequences and most-parsimonious VDJ recombination scenarios. In a later analysis, each TCR beta chain was defined by its CDR3 amino acid sequence together with its V-gene family, and reads lacking a unique V-gene family were excluded. In a later analysis, approximately 590 highly shared, low-generation-probability nucleotide sequences were removed to address suspected cross-contamination and a sequencing artifact. In a later analysis, a clonal expansion index for each public chain was calculated from normalized within-repertoire ranks of inferred template counts. In a later analysis, generation probabilities were computed with a VDJ recombination model fitted to out-of-frame rearrangements, and the resulting probabilities were checked against IGoR. In a later analysis, TCR-TCR, TCR-HLA and TCR-CMV co-occurrence was scored with hypergeometric tests, and a repertoire-size bias correction was applied to TCR pairs. False discovery rates were estimated in a later analysis by permuting HLA or CMV assignments 20 times. A later analysis grouped co-occurring TCRs with DBSCAN, adding TCRdist sequence similarity when clustering within HLA-allele-positive subsets. Repertoires with fewer than 30,000 or more than 120,000 public chains were left out of co-occurrence clustering, as were five repertoires with anomalous nucleotide sharing. TCRdb took this table from immuneACCESS and kept in-frame rearrangements with V and J called. Such tables lack part of the clones; where checked against another copy, unresolved V genes explain under half of the gap, and the rest is unexplained. The DNA was the basis for D and trimming; V, J and clone size are from that table. This sample lists 85,000 to 100,000 clones; around four fifths were detected once. The top ten constitute 5.5% to 8% of the sample.

CDR1 and CDR2 are drawn from the germline V gene (reference sequence): LNHDA, SQIVND. V ends up 6 bases short and J 0 bases short, with an unmatched junction base count of 11. The CDR3 runs 17 amino acids, cysteine and phenylalanine included. Here the CDR3 DNA is all that survives: 51 bases in frame from base 1. With regard to this clone: Its antigen remains unidentified. Within one base of it there is no much larger clone, and no base qualities were kept.

The cohort consisted of fewer than 700 healthy bone marrow donors. Cohort members were all nominally healthy when sampled, although unrecorded immune exposures were likely present. The donor tested CMV seronegative and was one of the 352 seronegative cohort members. Each donor provided a peripheral blood sample, and peripheral blood mononuclear cells were used for TCR beta sequencing. Genomic DNA extraction from the blood cell samples was performed with the Qiagen DNeasy Blood Extraction Kit. The sample consisted of PBMCs. The origin of this receptor is a man aged 25-45 years in good health and CMV-seronegative. The V gene is TRBV19 and the J gene is TRBJ1-5, and 7 bases in between align with TRBD1. Read as DNA, the sequence is TGTGCCAGTAGGGACAGGTCGATTTTTGATAGCAATCAGCCCCAGCATTTT. This encodes CASRDRSIFDSNQPQHF.